The clone carrying this T cell receptor (beta chain) showed up just a few times. The V end was cut by 2 bases, the J end by 5 bases, with 21 bases between. Germline values: CDR1 KGHSH, CDR2 LQKENI. CDR3 length: 17 residues. A 5'RACE reaction primed in the constant segment made cDNA libraries of TCR alpha and TCR beta, and these carried sample barcodes and UMIs. TCRdb independently ran MiXCR on the 5' RACE reads; one entry per CDR3 protein. The table has about 320,000 distinct CDR3 sequences, 14% seen once. The sample originates from a study of T-cell memory formation after mild COVID-19. The TCR sequence derives from a man aged 18 to 29 who had mild COVID-19 (a few samples of this study predate the infection). Cell type and time point are not known. Sequenced material: PBMCs or a T cell subset sorted from them (not recorded which). V and J are TRBV18 and TRBJ1-1; D possibly corresponds to TRBD1 (5 bases). The CDR3 sequence: CASSPGLLGEGRTEAFF. For the CDR3, the DNA is TGTGCCAGCTCACCAGGGTTGCTAGGGGAAGGTAGAACTGAAGCTTTCTTT.